The source of this T cell receptor (beta chain) is a study of T cells in localized non-small cell lung cancer. Libraries were prepared by immunoSEQ multiplex PCR; TCRdb keeps only in-frame clonotypes and omits some of them. In the table there are some 54,000 clones, around three quarters of which are singletons. Overall study findings and caveats: A denser population of T cells in blood accompanied longer overall survival. The appearance of a median about 60 of the top 100 tumor clones was seen in adjacent lung. It was uninvolved adjacent lung that showed the highest T cell clonality, exceeding tumor.

On this clone: Its cognate antigen is unknown.

J lost 3 bases, V lost 3 bases, and 8 bases had no gene match. CDR1 and CDR2 (germline): SGDLS, YYNGEE. The CDR3 is made up of 15 amino acids. The V call is TRBV9, the J call TRBJ1-2, with 7 bases identical to TRBD1. The material was PBMCs, obtained before any cancer treatment. This sequence was found in a woman between 40 and 69 years old with stage II lung adenocarcinoma. CDR3 protein: CASSAGTVAHYGYTF. CDR3 DNA sequence: TGTGCCAGCAGCGCCGGGACAGTGGCTCACTATGGCTACACCTTC.